This T cell receptor beta chain was captured by sequencing in a study of cytomegalovirus exposure and HLA in healthy donors. This clone occurred a few times. The primer mix had 60 Vbeta and 13 Jbeta primers. Using immunoSEQ multiplex PCR, the repertoire was profiled, and TCRdb retains in-frame clones only, with some absent. The sample contains about 140,000 clones, approximately 80% of which appear only once. Among the donors, all were healthy bone marrow donors. Germline assignment: CDR1 MNHNS and CDR2 SASEGT. The CDR3 is 12 residues long. The V end lost 9 bases, the J end lost 0 bases, and 9 bases lay between the germline ends.

The chain links TRBV6-1 to TRBJ2-7, with TRBD2 as a possible D gene (5 bases). The receptor comes from a male donor in good health and CMV-seronegative. The sample comprised PBMCs. CDR3 sequence reads: CAREVSSYEQYF. DNA of the CDR3: TGTGCCAGGGAGGTCAGCTCCTACGAGCAGTACTTC.